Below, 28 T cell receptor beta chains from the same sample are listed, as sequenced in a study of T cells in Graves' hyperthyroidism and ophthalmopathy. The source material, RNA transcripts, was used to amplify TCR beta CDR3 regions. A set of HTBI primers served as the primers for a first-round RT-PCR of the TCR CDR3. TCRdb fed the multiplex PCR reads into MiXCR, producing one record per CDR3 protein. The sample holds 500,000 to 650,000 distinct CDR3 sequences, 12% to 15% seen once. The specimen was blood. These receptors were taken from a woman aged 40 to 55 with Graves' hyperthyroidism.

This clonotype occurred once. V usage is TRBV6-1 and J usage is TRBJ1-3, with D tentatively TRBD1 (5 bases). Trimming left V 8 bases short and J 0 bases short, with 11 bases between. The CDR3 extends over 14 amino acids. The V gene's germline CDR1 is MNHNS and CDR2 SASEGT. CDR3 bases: TGTGCCAGCGCGACAGCCCTCTCTGGAAACACCATATATTTT. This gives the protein CASATALSGNTIYF.

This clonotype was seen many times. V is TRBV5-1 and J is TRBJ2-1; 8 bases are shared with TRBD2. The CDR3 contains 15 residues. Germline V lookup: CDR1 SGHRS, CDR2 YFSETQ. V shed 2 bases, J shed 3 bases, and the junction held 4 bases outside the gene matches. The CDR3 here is CASSLLAANYNEQFF. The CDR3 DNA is TGCGCCAGCAGCTTACTAGCGGCAAACTACAATGAGCAGTTCTTC.

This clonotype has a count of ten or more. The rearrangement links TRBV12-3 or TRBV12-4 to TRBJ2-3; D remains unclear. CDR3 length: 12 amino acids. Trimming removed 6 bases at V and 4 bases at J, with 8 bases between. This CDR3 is CASSLSPDTQYF. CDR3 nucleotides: TGTGCCAGCAGCTTATCACCAGATACGCAGTATTTT.

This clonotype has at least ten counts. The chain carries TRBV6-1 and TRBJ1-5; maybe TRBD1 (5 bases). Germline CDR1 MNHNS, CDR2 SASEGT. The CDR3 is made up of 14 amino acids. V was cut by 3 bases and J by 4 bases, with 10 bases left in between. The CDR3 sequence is CASSDSGVNQPQHF. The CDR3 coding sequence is TGTGCCAGCAGTGATTCGGGGGTGAATCAGCCCCAGCATTTT.

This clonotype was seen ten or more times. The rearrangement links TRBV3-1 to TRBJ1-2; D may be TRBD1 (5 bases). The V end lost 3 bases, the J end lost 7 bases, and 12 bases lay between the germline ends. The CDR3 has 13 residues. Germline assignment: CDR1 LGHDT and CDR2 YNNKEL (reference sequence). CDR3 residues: CASSQEGLGGYTF. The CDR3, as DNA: TGTGCCAGCAGCCAGGAGGGGCTAGGTGGCTACACCTTC.

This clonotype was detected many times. The CDR3 is CASSLERGTKYNEQFF. Written as DNA, the CDR3 is TGTGCCAGCAGTTTAGAGCGGGGGACCAAATACAATGAGCAGTTCTTC. The V gene is TRBV28, the J gene TRBJ2-1; TRBD2 agrees at 8 bases. The J segment lost 4 bases and the V segment lost 2 bases, leaving 7 bases of the junction unmatched. This CDR3 has 16 residues. Looked up from germline, CDR1 is MDHEN and CDR2 is SYDVKM.

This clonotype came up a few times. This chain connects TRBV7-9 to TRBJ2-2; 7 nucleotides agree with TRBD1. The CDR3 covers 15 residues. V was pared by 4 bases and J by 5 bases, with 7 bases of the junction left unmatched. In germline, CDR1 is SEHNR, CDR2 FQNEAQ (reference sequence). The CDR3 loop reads CASSSQGKGTGELFF. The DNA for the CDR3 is TGTGCCAGCAGCTCACAGGGGAAAGGAACCGGGGAGCTGTTTTTT.

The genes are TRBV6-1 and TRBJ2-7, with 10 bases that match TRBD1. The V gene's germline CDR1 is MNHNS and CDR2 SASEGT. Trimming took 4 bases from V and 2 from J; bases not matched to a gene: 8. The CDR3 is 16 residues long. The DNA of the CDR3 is TGTGCCAGCAGTGCAAAAAGACAGGGGGCGACCTACGAGCAGTACTTC. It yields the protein CASSAKRQGATYEQYF.

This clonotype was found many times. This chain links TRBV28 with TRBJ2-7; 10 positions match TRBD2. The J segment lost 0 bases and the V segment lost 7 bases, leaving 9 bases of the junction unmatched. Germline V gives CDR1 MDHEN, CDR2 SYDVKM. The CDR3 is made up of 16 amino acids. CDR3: CASTALAGGSSYEQYF. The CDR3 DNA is TGTGCCAGCACCGCATTAGCGGGAGGAAGCTCCTACGAGCAGTACTTC.

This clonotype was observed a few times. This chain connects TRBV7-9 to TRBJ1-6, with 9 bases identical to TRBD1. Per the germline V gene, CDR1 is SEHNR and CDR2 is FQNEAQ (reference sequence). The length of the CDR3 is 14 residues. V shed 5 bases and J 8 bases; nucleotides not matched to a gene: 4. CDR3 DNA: TGTGCCAGCAGCACGGGACAGGGAGATTCACCCCTCCACTTT. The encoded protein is CASSTGQGDSPLHF.

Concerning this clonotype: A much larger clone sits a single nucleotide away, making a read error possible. For the CDR3, the DNA is TGTGCCAGCAGTAAGGGACCGATGGACACTGAAGCTTTCTTT. The encoded protein is CASSKGPMDTEAFF. The V call is TRBV12-3 or TRBV12-4, the J call TRBJ1-1; possibly TRBD1 for D (5 bases). This CDR3 has 14 residues. The V and J ends lost 5 bases and 3 bases respectively, with 13 bases between them.

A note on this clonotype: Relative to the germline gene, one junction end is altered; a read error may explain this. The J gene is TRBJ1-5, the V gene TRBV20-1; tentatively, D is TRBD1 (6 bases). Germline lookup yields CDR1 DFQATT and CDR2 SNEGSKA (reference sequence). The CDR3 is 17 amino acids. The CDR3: CSARVQNRVISSQPQHF. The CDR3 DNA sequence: TGCAGTGCTAGAGTCCAAAACAGGGTAATTAGCAGTCAGCCCCAGCATTTT.

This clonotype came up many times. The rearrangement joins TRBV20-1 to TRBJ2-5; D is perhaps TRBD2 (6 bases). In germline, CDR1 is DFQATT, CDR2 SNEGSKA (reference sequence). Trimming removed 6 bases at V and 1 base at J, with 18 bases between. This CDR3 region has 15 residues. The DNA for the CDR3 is TGCAGTGCCAGGGCGGGGAGGCCCTCCCAAGAGACCCAGTACTTC. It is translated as CSARAGRPSQETQYF.

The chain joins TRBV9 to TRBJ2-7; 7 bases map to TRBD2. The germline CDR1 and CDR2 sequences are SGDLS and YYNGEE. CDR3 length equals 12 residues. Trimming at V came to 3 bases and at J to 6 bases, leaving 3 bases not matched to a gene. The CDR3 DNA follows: TGTGCCAGCAGCGCGTCTAGCGGCGAGCAGTACTTC. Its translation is CASSASSGEQYF.

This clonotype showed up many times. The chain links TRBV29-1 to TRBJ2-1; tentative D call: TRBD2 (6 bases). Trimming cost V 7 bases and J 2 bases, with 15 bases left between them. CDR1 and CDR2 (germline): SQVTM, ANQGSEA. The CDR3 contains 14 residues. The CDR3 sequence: CSAWTAGTYNEQFF. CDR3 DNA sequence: TGCAGCGCATGGACGGCGGGGACCTACAATGAGCAGTTCTTC.

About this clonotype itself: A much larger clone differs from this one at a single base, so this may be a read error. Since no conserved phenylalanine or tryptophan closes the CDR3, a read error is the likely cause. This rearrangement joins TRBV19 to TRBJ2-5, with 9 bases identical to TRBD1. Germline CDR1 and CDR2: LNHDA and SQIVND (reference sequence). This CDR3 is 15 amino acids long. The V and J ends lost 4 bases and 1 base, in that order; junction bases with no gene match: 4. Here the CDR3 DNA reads TGTGCCAGTAGTACCTCGGGACAGGGCCAAGAGACCCAGTACATC. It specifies CASSTSGQGQETQYI.

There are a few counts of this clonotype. The CDR3 DNA reads as TGTGCCATCAGTGTCGACAGTCATGAAAAACTGTTTTTT. It encodes CAISVDSHEKLFF. This chain connects TRBV10-3 to TRBJ1-4; D is possibly TRBD1 (5 bases). V lost 4 bases to trimming and J lost 6 bases, with 9 bases between them. The CDR3 loop spans 13 amino acids. Looked up from germline, CDR1 is ENHRY and CDR2 is SYGVKD.

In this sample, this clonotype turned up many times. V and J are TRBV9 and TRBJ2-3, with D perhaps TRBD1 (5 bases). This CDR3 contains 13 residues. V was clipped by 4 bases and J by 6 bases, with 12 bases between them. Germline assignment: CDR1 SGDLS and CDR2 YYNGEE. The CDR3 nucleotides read TGTGCCAGCAGCCCCCGCAGGGATGATACGCAGTATTTT. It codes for CASSPRRDDTQYF.

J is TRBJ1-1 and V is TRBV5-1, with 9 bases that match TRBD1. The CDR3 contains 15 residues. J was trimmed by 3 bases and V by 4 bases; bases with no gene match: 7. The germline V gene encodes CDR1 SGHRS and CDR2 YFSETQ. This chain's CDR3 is CASSMTTGGDTEAFF. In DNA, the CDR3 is TGCGCCAGCAGCATGACGACAGGGGGGGACACTGAAGCTTTCTTT.

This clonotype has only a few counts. The CDR3 loop reads CASSRDEGTGVISLFF. CDR3 in DNA: TGTGCCAGCAGCCGGGACGAGGGGACAGGGGTAATCTCGCTGTTTTTT. V and J are TRBV3-1 and TRBJ2-2; 10 bases are shared with TRBD1. Per germline, CDR1 LGHDT and CDR2 YNNKEL (reference sequence). V shed 4 bases, J shed 13 bases, and the junction held 15 bases outside the gene matches. The CDR3 has 16 residues.

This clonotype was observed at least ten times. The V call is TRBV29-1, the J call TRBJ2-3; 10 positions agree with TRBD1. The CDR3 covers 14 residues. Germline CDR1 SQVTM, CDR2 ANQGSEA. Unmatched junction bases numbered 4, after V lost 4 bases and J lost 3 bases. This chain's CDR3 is CSVGDRGRTDTQYF. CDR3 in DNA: TGCAGCGTTGGCGACAGGGGGCGAACAGATACGCAGTATTTT.

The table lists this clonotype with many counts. The CDR3 nucleotides are TGTGCCAGCAGTTCCCCCGGGGCGGGAGGGGAGCTGTTTTTT. Its translation: CASSSPGAGGELFF. V gene TRBV28 combines with J gene TRBJ2-2, with a possible D match to TRBD2 (6 bases). Trimming took off 4 bases at V and 8 bases at J, with 14 bases between the two ends. CDR3 length: 14 amino acids. Germline CDR1 MDHEN, CDR2 SYDVKM.

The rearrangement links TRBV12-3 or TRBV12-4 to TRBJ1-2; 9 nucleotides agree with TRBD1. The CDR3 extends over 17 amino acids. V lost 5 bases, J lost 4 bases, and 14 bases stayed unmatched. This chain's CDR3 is CASSPPTGTGRLYGYTF. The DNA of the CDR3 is TGTGCCAGCAGTCCCCCCACCGGGACAGGGCGGCTCTATGGCTACACCTTC.

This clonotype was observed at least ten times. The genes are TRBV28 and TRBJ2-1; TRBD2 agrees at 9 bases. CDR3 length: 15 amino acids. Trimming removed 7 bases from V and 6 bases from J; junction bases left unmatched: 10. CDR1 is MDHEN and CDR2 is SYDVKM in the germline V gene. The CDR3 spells CASTKESGRFNEQFF. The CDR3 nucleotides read TGTGCCAGCACAAAGGAAAGCGGGAGGTTCAATGAGCAGTTCTTC. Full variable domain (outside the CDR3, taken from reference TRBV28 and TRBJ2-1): DVKVTQSSRYLVKRTGEKVFLECVQDMDHENMFWYRQDPGLGLRLIYFSYDVKMKEKGDIPEGYSVSREKKERFSLILESASTNQTSMYLCASTKESGRFNEQFFGPGTRLTVL.

The CDR3 reads CSVGVDYGYTF. CDR3 sequence (DNA): TGCAGCGTTGGTGTTGACTATGGCTACACCTTC. The chain joins TRBV29-1 to TRBJ1-2; D unresolved. This CDR3 is 11 amino acids long. Between the trimmed V and J ends, which lost 4 bases and 3 bases, there was a span of 6 bases. Germline lookup yields CDR1 SQVTM and CDR2 ANQGSEA.

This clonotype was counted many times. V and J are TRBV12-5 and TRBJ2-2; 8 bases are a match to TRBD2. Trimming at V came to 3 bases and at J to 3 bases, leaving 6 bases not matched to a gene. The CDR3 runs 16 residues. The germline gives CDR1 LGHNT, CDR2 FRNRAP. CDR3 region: CASGFRAGVDTGELFF. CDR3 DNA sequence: TGTGCTAGTGGTTTCCGAGCGGGAGTAGACACCGGGGAGCTGTTTTTT.

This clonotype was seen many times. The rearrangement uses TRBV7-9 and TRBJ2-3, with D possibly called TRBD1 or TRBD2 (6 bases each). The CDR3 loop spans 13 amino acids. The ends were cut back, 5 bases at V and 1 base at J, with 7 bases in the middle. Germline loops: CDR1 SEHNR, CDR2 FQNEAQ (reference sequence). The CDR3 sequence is CASSGGRTDTQYF. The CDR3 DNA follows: TGTGCCAGCAGCGGGGGGCGCACAGATACGCAGTATTTT.

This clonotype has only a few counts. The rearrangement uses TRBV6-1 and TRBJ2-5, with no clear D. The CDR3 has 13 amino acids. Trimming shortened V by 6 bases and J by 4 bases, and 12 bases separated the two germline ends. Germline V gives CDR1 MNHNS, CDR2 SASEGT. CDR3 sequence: CASSPAQRETQYF. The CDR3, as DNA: TGTGCCAGCAGCCCGGCTCAGAGAGAGACCCAGTACTTC.